These 32 T cell receptor beta chains originate from one sample sequenced in a study of cytomegalovirus exposure and HLA in healthy donors. Sequencing used immunoSEQ multiplex PCR; TCRdb keeps in-frame clones, though not all of them. Found here are about 190,000 clones, roughly 86% of them singletons; the top ten hold around 1.6%. The specimen sequenced was PBMCs. These receptors all come from a woman in her late teens or twenties in good health and CMV-seronegative.

The J gene is TRBJ2-5, the V gene TRBV4-1, with D perhaps matching TRBD2 (6 bases). CDR1 is MGHRA, CDR2 YSYEKL, per germline. Trimming cost V 4 bases and J 2 bases, with 11 bases left between them. The CDR3 runs to 14 residues. The CDR3 protein is CASSPGAEQETQYF. CDR3 bases: TGCGCCAGCAGCCCGGGAGCGGAGCAAGAGACCCAGTACTTC.

The chain employs TRBV7-9 and TRBJ2-5; unclear D gene. Germline V CDR1 and CDR2: SEHNR, FQNEAQ (reference sequence). The V and J ends lost 5 bases and 0 bases respectively, with 13 bases between them. The CDR3 loop spans 15 amino acids. In DNA, the CDR3 is TGTGCCAGCAGCCTCGGCGGCAGATACCAAGAGACCCAGTACTTC. This codes for CASSLGGRYQETQYF.

This chain uses TRBV27 with TRBJ2-7; 7 nucleotides match TRBD1. CDR3 length: 14 residues. Losses at the gene ends were 4 bases for V and 2 bases for J; bases not matched to a gene: 5. Looked up from germline, CDR1 is MNHEY and CDR2 is SMNVEV (reference sequence). Here the CDR3 reads CASSSWTGTYEQYF. The CDR3 region has the DNA TGTGCCAGCAGTTCTTGGACAGGAACCTACGAGCAGTACTTC.

The chain joins TRBV6-1 to TRBJ2-7, with 10 bases lining up with TRBD1. This CDR3 has 15 amino acids. Germline V gene data show CDR1 as MNHNS and CDR2 as SASEGT. V was pared by 3 bases and J by 3 bases, with 5 bases of the junction left unmatched. The CDR3 coding sequence is TGTGCCAGCAGTGATTTCGGACAGGGGGTCTACGAGCAGTACTTC. Amino acid sequence: CASSDFGQGVYEQYF.

The chain combines TRBV6-1 with TRBJ2-1; D possibly corresponds to TRBD2 (6 bases). CDR1 and CDR2 (germline): MNHNS, SASEGT. Deletions cut 4 bases from V and 0 bases from J, with 13 bases between. The CDR3 is made up of 16 amino acids. CDR3 residues: CASSGTTQTSYNEQFF. DNA of the CDR3: TGTGCCAGCAGTGGGACTACCCAGACCTCCTACAATGAGCAGTTCTTC.

This chain connects TRBV6-1 to TRBJ2-7, with a possible D match to TRBD1 (5 bases). There are 14 residues in the CDR3. Germline loops: CDR1 MNHNS, CDR2 SASEGT. Trimming removed 4 bases at V and 0 bases at J, with 10 bases between. CDR3 region: CASSVRDPSYEQYF. CDR3 DNA: TGTGCCAGCAGTGTCAGGGATCCCTCCTACGAGCAGTACTTC.

The chain has TRBV5-4 and TRBJ2-7; TRBD2 is a possible D gene (6 bases). Germline CDR1 SGHNT, CDR2 YYREEE (reference sequence). V lost 5 bases, J lost 0 bases, and 12 bases lay in between. The CDR3 contains 14 residues. CDR3 nucleotide sequence: TGTGCCAGCAGTCCCGGGCGGGGCTCCTACGAGCAGTACTTC. Protein: CASSPGRGSYEQYF.

The rearrangement links TRBV7-9 to TRBJ2-5; 8 bases line up with TRBD2. V lost 3 bases and J lost 6; bases outside the gene matches: 9. This CDR3 has 15 residues. CDR1 is SEHNR and CDR2 is FQNEAQ in the germline V gene (reference sequence). CDR3 DNA: TGTGCCAGCAGCTTGACGGGGGGGCTTGGGCAGACCCAGTACTTC. Its protein product is CASSLTGGLGQTQYF.

The V call is TRBV28, the J call TRBJ1-3; possibly TRBD1 for D (6 bases). V was pared by 6 bases and J by 7 bases, with 13 bases between. CDR1 and CDR2 (germline): MDHEN, SYDVKM. This CDR3 is built from 13 residues. The CDR3 loop reads CASSSGQTNTIYF. As DNA, the CDR3 is TGTGCCAGCAGCTCCGGACAGACCAACACCATATATTTT.

This rearrangement joins TRBV6-5 to TRBJ2-1; weak D call: TRBD2 (5 bases). Germline V CDR1 and CDR2: MNHEY, SVGAGI. The CDR3 is made up of 11 amino acids. Deletions cut 5 bases from V and 9 bases from J, with 8 bases between. CDR3 sequence: CASSHTSEQFF. In DNA, the CDR3 is TGTGCCAGCAGTCACACTAGTGAGCAGTTCTTC.

This chain links TRBV19 with TRBJ2-5; weak D call: TRBD2 (7 bases). V was cut by 3 bases and J by 1 base, with 12 bases left in between. This CDR3 has 15 residues. Germline V gene sequence: CDR1 LNHDA, CDR2 SQIVND (reference sequence). The CDR3 sequence: CASSIRRGRQETQYF. The CDR3 region has the DNA TGTGCCAGTAGTATCCGGCGGGGGCGCCAAGAGACCCAGTACTTC. Looking up the rest from reference TRBV19 and TRBJ2-5 gives the full variable domain: DGGITQSPKYLFRKEGQNVTLSCEQNLNHDAMYWYRQDPGQGLRLIYYSQIVNDFQKGDIAEGYSVSREKKESFPLTVTSAQKNPTAFYLCASSIRRGRQETQYFGPGTRLLVL.

The genes are TRBV6-1 and TRBJ2-3, with D possibly TRBD2 on 7 matching bases. V lost 6 bases to trimming and J lost 3 bases, with 13 bases between them. The CDR3 is 14 amino acids. CDR1 and CDR2 (germline): MNHNS, SASEGT. The DNA for the CDR3 is TGTGCCAGCAGGAATAGGGGGGGTACAGATACGCAGTATTTT. The encoded protein is CASRNRGGTDTQYF.

V is TRBV6-1 and J is TRBJ2-5; D gene unclear. Trimming left V 2 bases short and J 5 bases short, with 6 bases between. The CDR3 spans 12 residues. CDR1 is MNHNS, CDR2 SASEGT, per germline. The CDR3: CASSEQMETQYF. CDR3 coding DNA: TGTGCCAGCAGTGAACAAATGGAGACCCAGTACTTC.

This chain joins TRBV5-1 and TRBJ2-7; 8 bases are a match to TRBD1. The V and J ends lost 6 bases and 3 bases, in that order; junction bases with no gene match: 11. The CDR3 totals 15 residues. Germline V gene lookup returns CDR1 SGHRS and CDR2 YFSETQ. CDR3: CASTVGTGKGYEQYF. In DNA, the CDR3 is TGCGCCAGCACCGTAGGGACAGGCAAGGGCTACGAGCAGTACTTC.

The chain links TRBV9 to TRBJ2-3; a possible D gene is TRBD2 (6 bases). This CDR3 is built from 15 residues. V lost 0 bases and J 5 bases, leaving 13 bases between the germline ends. CDR1 SGDLS and CDR2 YYNGEE come from the germline V gene. CDR3 nucleotides: TGTGCCAGCAGCGTAGATGTAGGAGGGTTAGATACGCAGTATTTT. Translating gives CASSVDVGGLDTQYF.

This clone has a handful of counts. J is TRBJ2-7 and V is TRBV7-9; D might be TRBD1 (5 bases). The ends were cut back, 0 bases at V and 3 bases at J, with 6 bases in the middle. The CDR3 has 13 amino acids. Germline V lookup: CDR1 SEHNR, CDR2 FQNEAQ (reference sequence). The CDR3 sequence is CASSLATGYEQYF. CDR3 nucleotides: TGTGCCAGCAGCTTAGCTACAGGCTACGAGCAGTACTTC.

This chain uses TRBV7-8 with TRBJ2-1; 12 bases align to TRBD2. This CDR3 spans 15 amino acids. Looked up from germline, CDR1 is SGHVS and CDR2 is FQNEAQ. V trimming: 2 bases; J trimming: 9 bases; junction bases outside the gene matches: 5. The CDR3 nucleotides are TGTGCCAGCAGCTTATCCAGACTAGCGGGAGTTGAGCAGTTCTTC. It is translated as CASSLSRLAGVEQFF.

This rearrangement joins TRBV4-1 to TRBJ2-1; 7 bases fit TRBD1. With V trimmed by 2 bases and J by 4 bases, 11 bases remained unmatched. The length of the CDR3 is 17 residues. CDR1 MGHRA and CDR2 YSYEKL come from the germline V gene. The CDR3 is CASSQPIPGQLYNEQFF. The CDR3 DNA is TGCGCCAGCAGCCAACCTATTCCGGGACAGCTATACAATGAGCAGTTCTTC.

J is TRBJ2-1 and V is TRBV5-4; TRBD2 matches 10 bases. Germline trimming cut 4 bases from V and 7 bases from J; bases unmatched to any gene: 11. CDR3 length: 16 amino acids. Germline lookup yields CDR1 SGHNT and CDR2 YYREEE (reference sequence). Here the CDR3 reads CASSRQSGGAGNEQFF. CDR3 sequence (DNA): TGTGCCAGCAGCAGACAGAGCGGGGGGGCCGGTAATGAGCAGTTCTTC.

This chain joins TRBV30 and TRBJ2-1; 7 nucleotides line up with TRBD2. The junction had 15 bases not matched to a gene; V was cut back by 3 bases and J by 7 bases. The CDR3 covers 16 residues. Looked up from germline, CDR1 is GTSNPN and CDR2 is SVGIG (reference sequence). The CDR3 DNA follows: TGTGCCTGGAGCGCCGGGGGGAGGGCCCGGAGGAATGAGCAGTTCTTC. Encoded protein: CAWSAGGRARRNEQFF.

The chain recombines TRBV5-8 with TRBJ1-4; weak D call: TRBD1 (5 bases). The germline V gene encodes CDR1 SGHTS and CDR2 YDEGEE. V lost 4 bases, J lost 2 bases, and 12 bases lay in between. The CDR3 consists of 15 residues. CDR3 amino acids: CASSIWGATNEKLFF. CDR3 bases: TGTGCCAGCAGCATTTGGGGCGCGACTAATGAAAAACTGTTTTTT.

V gene TRBV5-5 combines with J gene TRBJ2-2; 12 positions match TRBD1. The germline V gene encodes CDR1 SGHKS and CDR2 YYEKEE (reference sequence). The CDR3 sequence is 15 residues long. Losses at the gene ends were 6 bases for V and 7 bases for J; bases not matched to a gene: 7. DNA of the CDR3: TGTGCCAGCATACCGGGACAGGGGGCCATCGGGGAGCTGTTTTTT. Translating gives CASIPGQGAIGELFF.

The rearrangement links TRBV6-5 to TRBJ2-2, with 8 bases aligning to TRBD1. J lost 6 bases, V lost 6 bases, and 9 bases had no gene match. The CDR3 is 15 amino acids. Per the germline V gene, CDR1 is MNHEY and CDR2 is SVGAGI. CDR3 residues: CASRDRGIGSGELFF. The CDR3 DNA reads TGTGCCAGCAGAGACAGGGGTATCGGGTCCGGGGAGCTGTTTTTT.

The chain is built from TRBV9 and TRBJ2-2, with TRBD1 identical over 9 bases. The CDR3 is made up of 14 amino acids. The V and J ends lost 3 bases and 8 bases, in that order; junction bases with no gene match: 5. Germline assignment: CDR1 SGDLS and CDR2 YYNGEE. The CDR3 sequence is CASSEQGATGELFF. The DNA for the CDR3 is TGTGCCAGCAGCGAACAGGGGGCGACGGGGGAGCTGTTTTTT.

This clone is a singleton in its sample. The genes are TRBV27 and TRBJ1-4; D might be TRBD1 (6 bases). The germline CDR1 and CDR2 sequences are MNHEY and SMNVEV (reference sequence). Between the trimmed V and J ends, which lost 6 bases and 2 bases, there was a span of 19 bases. The CDR3 has 17 residues. The CDR3 loop is CASSRRGGVGTNEKLFF. CDR3 nucleotide sequence: TGTGCCAGCAGCCGACGAGGGGGAGTAGGGACTAATGAAAAACTGTTTTTT.

V is TRBV30 and J is TRBJ2-1; 8 positions agree with TRBD2. The CDR3 loop spans 15 amino acids. The junction had 6 bases not matched to a gene; V was cut back by 1 base and J by 4 bases. Germline lookup yields CDR1 GTSNPN and CDR2 SVGIG (reference sequence). The CDR3 here is CAWSALAGPYNEQFF. The CDR3 nucleotides read TGTGCCTGGAGTGCTTTAGCGGGACCTTACAATGAGCAGTTCTTC.

The CDR3 region is CAISEPLTGMKDQPQHF. The DNA of the CDR3 is TGTGCCATCAGTGAGCCGTTAACAGGGATGAAGGATCAGCCCCAGCATTTT. The genes are TRBV10-3 and TRBJ1-5; possible D gene TRBD1, 6 bases. Looked up from germline, CDR1 is ENHRY and CDR2 is SYGVKD. CDR3 length: 17 residues. V lost 2 bases, J lost 5 bases, and 19 bases lay in between.

CDR3 protein: CASSLFSLERIMAYEQYF. The CDR3 nucleotides are TGTGCCAGCAGCTTATTCTCACTGGAGCGGATCATGGCCTACGAGCAGTACTTC. The chain has TRBV11-2 and TRBJ2-7; perhaps TRBD2 as D (5 bases). This CDR3 is 18 amino acids long. V was clipped by 2 bases and J by 2 bases, with 22 bases between them. The germline V gene encodes CDR1 SGHAT and CDR2 FQNNGV.

This rearrangement joins TRBV4-2 to TRBJ2-2; D is ambiguous. The germline CDR1 and CDR2 sequences are LGHNA and YNFKEQ. CDR3 length equals 15 residues. The V gene lost 5 bases and the J gene lost 0 bases, with 10 bases spanning the gap. The CDR3 coding sequence is TGTGCCAGCAGCTACGGCGGAACGAACACCGGGGAGCTGTTTTTT. Translation gives CASSYGGTNTGELFF.

The chain carries TRBV14 and TRBJ2-7; weak D call: TRBD2 (6 bases). Germline V lookup: CDR1 SGHDN, CDR2 FVKESK. The CDR3 sequence is 14 residues long. Trimming pared 0 bases from V and 4 bases from J, leaving 10 bases between. The CDR3 DNA is TGTGCCAGCAGCCAAGAAGGACGGGGGTACGAGCAGTACTTC. Its translation is CASSQEGRGYEQYF.

V and J are TRBV5-1 and TRBJ2-7; D perhaps matches TRBD1 (5 bases). Trimming shortened V by 5 bases and J by 5 bases, and 20 bases separated the two germline ends. The CDR3 is 15 amino acids. From germline, CDR1 is SGHRS and CDR2 YFSETQ. For the CDR3, the DNA is TGCGCCAGCAGATTGAAAGGGGTGCCCCAGGACGAGCAGTACTTC. This codes for CASRLKGVPQDEQYF.

DNA of the CDR3: TGCGCCAGCAGCACCAGCCCGACAGGGGCGAACACTGAAGCTTTCTTT. It specifies CASSTSPTGANTEAFF. V gene TRBV5-1 combines with J gene TRBJ1-1; 8 bases agree with TRBD1. With V trimmed by 4 bases and J by 1 base, 9 bases remained unmatched. Germline lookup yields CDR1 SGHRS and CDR2 YFSETQ. The CDR3 sequence is 16 residues long. Variable domain in full (rest from reference TRBV5-1 and TRBJ1-1): KAGVTQTPRYLIKTRGQQVTLSCSPISGHRSVSWYQQTPGQGLQFLFEYFSETQRNKGNFPGRFSGRQFSNSRSEMNVSTLELGDSALYLCASSTSPTGANTEAFFGQGTRLTVV.